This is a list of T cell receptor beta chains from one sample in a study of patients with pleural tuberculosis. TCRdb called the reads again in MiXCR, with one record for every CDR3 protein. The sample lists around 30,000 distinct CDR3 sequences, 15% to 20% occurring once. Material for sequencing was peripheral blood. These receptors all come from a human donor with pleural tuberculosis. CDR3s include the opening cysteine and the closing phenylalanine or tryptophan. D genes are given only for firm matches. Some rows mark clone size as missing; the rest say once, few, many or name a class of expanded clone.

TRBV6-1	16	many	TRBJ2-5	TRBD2	TGTGCCAGCAGTGGAGGTCGAGCGGGAGGGCCAGAGACCCAGTACTTC	CASSGGRAGGPETQYF
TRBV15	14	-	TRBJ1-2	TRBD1	TGTGCCGCCAGCAGAGCGAAAGGGGGCAATGGCTACACCTTC	CAASRAKGGNGYTF
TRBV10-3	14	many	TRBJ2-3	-	TGTGCCACGGGAGTGGGCAGTAGCACAGATACGCAGTATTTT	CATGVGSSTDTQYF
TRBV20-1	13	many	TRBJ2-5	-	TGCAGTGCTAGAGTGGAGACAGAAGAGACCCAGTACTTC	CSARVETEETQYF
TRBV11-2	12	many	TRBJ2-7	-	TGTGCCAGCAGCACTAGTGCCTACGAGCAGTACTTC	CASSTSAYEQYF
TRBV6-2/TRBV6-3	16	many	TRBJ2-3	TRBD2	TGTGCCAGCAGTTACTCCGGACTAGCGGACACAGATACGCAGTATTTT	CASSYSGLADTDTQYF
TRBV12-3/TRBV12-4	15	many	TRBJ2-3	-	TGTGCCAGCAGTTCAAGGGTGAGGGCCACAGATACGCAGTATTTT	CASSSRVRATDTQYF
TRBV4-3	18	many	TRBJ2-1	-	TGCGCCAGCAGCCAAGACCCCTCTCTGGGCCCTCAGTCCAATGAGCAGTTCTTC	CASSQDPSLGPQSNEQFF
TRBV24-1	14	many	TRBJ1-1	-	TGTGCCACCAGTTCCCATGCGGTGAACACTGAAGCTTTCTTT	CATSSHAVNTEAFF
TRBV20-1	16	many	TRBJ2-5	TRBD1	TGCAGTGCTAGCCCGGGGACAGGGAGAATAGGGGAGACCCAGTACTTC	CSASPGTGRIGETQYF
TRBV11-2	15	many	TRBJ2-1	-	TGTGCCAGCAGCTTCACGGGACACATATACAATGAGCAGTTCTTC	CASSFTGHIYNEQFF
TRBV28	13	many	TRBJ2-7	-	TGTGCCAGCAGTTTGGGGGTCCTATACGAGCAGTACTTC	CASSLGVLYEQYF
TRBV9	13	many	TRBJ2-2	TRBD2	TGTGCCAGCAGCTTTAGCGGGACCGGGGAGCTGTTTTTT	CASSFSGTGELFF
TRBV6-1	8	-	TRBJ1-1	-	TGTGCCAGCAGTGAAGCCGGTTTC	CASSEAGF
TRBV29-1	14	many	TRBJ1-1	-	TGCAGCGTTCCTATAGGAGACCCGTCCCATGAAGCTTTCTTT	CSVPIGDPSHEAFF
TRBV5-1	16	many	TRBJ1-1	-	TGCGCCAGCAGCTTTGACACCGAGGCTCAGAACACTGAAGCTTTCTTT	CASSFDTEAQNTEAFF
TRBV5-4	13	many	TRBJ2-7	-	TGTGCCAGCAGCTTGAGAGGGTCCTACGAGCAGTACTTC	CASSLRGSYEQYF
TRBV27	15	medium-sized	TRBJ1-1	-	TGTGCCAGCAGTTTGGTTTGGAAAATGAACACTGAAGCTTTCTTT	CASSLVWKMNTEAFF
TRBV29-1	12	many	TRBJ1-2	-	TGCAGCTACTTCGAGCGTGACTATGGCTACACCTTC	CSYFERDYGYTF
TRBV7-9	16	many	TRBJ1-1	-	TGTGCCAGCAGCTTAGAGGGCCTGGCAGCGAGCACTGAAGCTTTCTTT	CASSLEGLAASTEAFF
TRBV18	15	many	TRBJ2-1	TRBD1	TGTGCCAGCTCACCGGGACAGGGGGGCTACAATGAGCAGTTCTTC	CASSPGQGGYNEQFF
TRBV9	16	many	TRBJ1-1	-	TGTGCCAGCAGCGTAGCTACTAAAGGGGTGGACACTGAAGCTTTCTTT	CASSVATKGVDTEAFF
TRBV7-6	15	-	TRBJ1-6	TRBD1	TGTGCCGGCAGAACCCGGATAGGGGGCAATTCACCCCTCCACTTT	CAGRTRIGGNSPLHF
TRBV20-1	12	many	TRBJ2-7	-	TGCAGTGCTAGTCCCGGATTTGACGAGCAGTACTTC	CSASPGFDEQYF
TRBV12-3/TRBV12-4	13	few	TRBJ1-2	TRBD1	TGTGTCAGCAGGTCGACAGGGAACTATGGCTACACCTTC	CVSRSTGNYGYTF
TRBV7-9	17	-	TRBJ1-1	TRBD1	TGTGCCAGCAGCTTGATACGGACAGGGGGCTGGGACACTGAAGCTTTCTTT	CASSLIRTGGWDTEAFF
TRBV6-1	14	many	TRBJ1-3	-	TGTGCCAGCACCTATGACAACTCTGGAAACACCATATATTTT	CASTYDNSGNTIYF
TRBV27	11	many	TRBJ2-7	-	TGTGCCAGCAGTTCCGGCTACGAGCAGTACTTC	CASSSGYEQYF
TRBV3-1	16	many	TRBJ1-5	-	TGTGCCAGCAGCCAAGAATCCCGTCAGAGCAATCAGCCCCAGCATTTT	CASSQESRQSNQPQHF
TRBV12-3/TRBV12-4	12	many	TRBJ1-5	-	TGTGCCACAAAATGGGAAGGACAGCCCCAGCATTTT	CATKWEGQPQHF
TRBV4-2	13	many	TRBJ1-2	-	TGTGCCAGCAGCCAAGAAAGCGCCCATGGCTACACCTTC	CASSQESAHGYTF
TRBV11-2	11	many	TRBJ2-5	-	TGTGCCAGCAGCTTAGTCGAGACCCAGTACTTC	CASSLVETQYF
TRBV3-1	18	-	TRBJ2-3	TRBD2	TGTGCCAGCAGCCATTCCAGACTAGCGGGGGCCCCCACAGATACGCAGTATTTT	CASSHSRLAGAPTDTQYF
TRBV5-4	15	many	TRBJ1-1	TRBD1	TGTGCCAGCAGCTTAGGACAGGGGTTGAACACTGAAGCTTTCTTT	CASSLGQGLNTEAFF
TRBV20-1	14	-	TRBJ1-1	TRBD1	TGCAGCGCTAGGGGGGACAGGGCTGAGACTGGAGCTTTCTTT	CSARGDRAETGAFF
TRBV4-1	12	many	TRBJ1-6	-	TGCGCCAGCAGCCCACAGAATTCACCCCTCCACTTT	CASSPQNSPLHF
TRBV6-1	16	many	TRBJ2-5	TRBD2	TGTGCCAGCAGTGTAGTACTAGCGGGAGGTACAGAGACCCAGTACTTC	CASSVVLAGGTETQYF
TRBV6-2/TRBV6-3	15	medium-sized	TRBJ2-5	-	TGTGCCAGCAGTCGTACTAGTAGCCCACTGGAGACCCAGTACTTC	CASSRTSSPLETQYF
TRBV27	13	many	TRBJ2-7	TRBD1	TGTGCCAGCAGAAGTAAGGGGGCGAACGAGCAGTACTTC	CASRSKGANEQYF
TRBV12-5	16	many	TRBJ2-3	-	TGTGCTAGTGGTTTGGTACTCGGACAGATCACAGATACGCAGTATTTT	CASGLVLGQITDTQYF
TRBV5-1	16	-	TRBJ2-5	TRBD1	TGCGCCAGCGTCCCATCCGGGACAGGGTTGTTGGAGACCCAGTACTTC	CASVPSGTGLLETQYF
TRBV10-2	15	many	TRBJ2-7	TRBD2	TGCGCCACCTCGGATAGCGGGGGCTTATACTACGAGCAGTACTTC	CATSDSGGLYYEQYF
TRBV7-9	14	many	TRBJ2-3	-	TGTGCCAGCAGCATAACCCGGCCCACAGATACGCAGTATTTT	CASSITRPTDTQYF
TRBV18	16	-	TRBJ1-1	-	TGTGCCAGCTCGGGCTCAAGGGCGCATCCGAACACTGAAGCTTTCTTT	CASSGSRAHPNTEAFF
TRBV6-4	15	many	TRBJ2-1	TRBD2	TGTGCCAGCAGTTTACTAGCGGGGGGATCCTATGAGCAGTTCTTC	CASSLLAGGSYEQFF
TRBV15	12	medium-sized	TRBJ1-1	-	TGTGCCACCCGACAGGCGAACACTGAAGCTTTCTTT	CATRQANTEAFF
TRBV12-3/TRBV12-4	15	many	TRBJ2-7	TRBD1	TGTGCCAGCAGTCGGACCGGGACAGGGTTTTACGAGCAGTACTTC	CASSRTGTGFYEQYF
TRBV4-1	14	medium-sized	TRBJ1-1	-	TGCGCCAGCAGCCAAGATTCGTACGCCACTGAAGCTTTCTTT	CASSQDSYATEAFF
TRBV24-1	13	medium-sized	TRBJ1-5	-	TGTGCCACCAGTGAGTGGTACAATCAGCCCCAGCATTTT	CATSEWYNQPQHF
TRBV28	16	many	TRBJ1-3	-	TGTGCCAGCAGTCCGCATCCCAGATCGAGATTAAACACCATATATTTT	CASSPHPRSRLNTIYF
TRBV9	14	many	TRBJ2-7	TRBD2	TGTGCCAGCAGCAAAGGAGCGGGGACCTACGAGCAGTACTTC	CASSKGAGTYEQYF
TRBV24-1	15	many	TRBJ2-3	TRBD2	TGTGCCACCAGTGATTTTGTAGCGGGGGGAAGCACGCAGTATTTT	CATSDFVAGGSTQYF
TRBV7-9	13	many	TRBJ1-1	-	TGTGCCAGCAGCTTTCAGCAGAACACTGAAGCTTTCTTT	CASSFQQNTEAFF
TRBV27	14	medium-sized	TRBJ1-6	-	TGTGCCAGCAGTTTGGTCCACGTTAATTCACCCCTCCACTTT	CASSLVHVNSPLHF
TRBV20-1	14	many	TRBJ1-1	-	TGCAGTGGGAAACCCGGACCCTCGAACACTGAAGCTTTCTTT	CSGKPGPSNTEAFF
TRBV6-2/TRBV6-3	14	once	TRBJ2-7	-	TGTGCCTCCTGCCGGGATTGGTCCTACAACGAGCAGTACTTC	CASCRDWSYNEQYF
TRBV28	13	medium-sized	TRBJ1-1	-	TGTGCCAGCAGTTTAAGGCAGCTACCTGAAGCTTTCTTT	CASSLRQLPEAFF